This T cell receptor beta chain was sequenced for a study of shared clonotypes between healthy human individuals. Study-wide findings and caveats: Generally, naive subsets (rather than memory subsets) showed larger estimated richness. The sampled material consisted only of blood, and tissue repertoires are likely to differ.

As defined, naive CD8 cells were CD45RO-negative and positively selected for CCR7, with terminally differentiated effector memory CD45RA+ cells excluded. The donors were all Caucasian adults (living in Nashville, Tennessee). Regarding this clone: Its antigen is still unknown.

The table came from immunoSEQ multiplex PCR; TCRdb's copy has only in-frame clones and leaves some out. The sample contains 2 million to 2.5 million clones, just over 90% of which appear only once. The V gene lost 5 bases and the J gene lost 0 bases, with 9 bases spanning the gap. CDR3 length: 14 residues. The germline CDR1 and CDR2 sequences are SGHAT and FQNNGV. This chain joins TRBV11-2 and TRBJ2-3; D uncertain. The sequence came from a man aged 18-30 years in good health. Some clones in this sample may be carry-over from other donors' samples. Sequenced input: naive CD8+ T cells from PBMCs. The CDR3 DNA sequence: TGTGCCAGCAGCAGGGCCGCTAGCACAGATACGCAGTATTTT. Its translation is CASSRAASTDTQYF.